This T cell receptor (beta chain) originates from a study of T cell repertoires in cytomegalovirus infection. General study points: The study identified carriers of CMV plus the relevant HLA from cumulative public TCR beta family frequency.

This clonotype has at least ten counts. Its antigen is unidentified. From the reads, TCRdb called clonotypes with MiXCR, one entry per CDR3 protein. This repertoire shows 65,000 to 95,000 distinct CDR3 sequences, around 3.4% found once; its top ten account for 4.6%. Per germline, CDR1 SGHTA and CDR2 FQGNSA. The CDR3 consists of 16 residues. V was pared by 6 bases and J by 4 bases, with 21 bases between. The receptor's source is a human donor in good health (CMV status not recorded). Some clones in this sample may be carry-over from other donors' samples. The V call is TRBV7-2, the J call TRBJ2-5; D is tentatively TRBD1 or TRBD2 (5 bases each). Material for sequencing was PBMCs. CDR3 in DNA: TGTGCCAGCAGTTTTGTGAGCGGCGTAAGGGGAGAGACCCAGTACTTC. It encodes CASSFVSGVRGETQYF.